The 3 T cell receptor beta chains reported below all come from one sample, sequenced in a study of CD8+ T cells in alopecia areata. RNA, once extracted, was reverse transcribed into cDNA for use as the sequencing template. The table came from immunoSEQ multiplex PCR; TCRdb's copy has only in-frame clones and leaves some out. The sample shows more than 150,000 clones, 60% to 70% of them seen only once. Stated treatment: oral pan-JAK inhibitor, 5-10 mg twice daily. The material was CD4+ T cells sorted from blood, obtained at week 4, from a patient treated with tofacitinib. The receptors here all came from a human donor with alopecia areata.

This sequence joins TRBV4-1 and TRBJ1-5; possible D gene TRBD1, 6 bases. Germline values: CDR1 MGHRA, CDR2 YSYEKL. The length of the CDR3 is 16 residues. Trimming cost V 0 bases and J 4 bases, with 13 bases left between them. The CDR3 sequence: CASSQEPRGRNQPQHF. CDR3 nucleotides: TGCGCCAGCAGCCAAGAACCCAGGGGCCGAAATCAGCCCCAGCATTTT.

The chain employs TRBV14 and TRBJ2-5; D is unclear. Trimming stripped 4 bases from V and 1 base from J, with 13 bases between. CDR1 is SGHDN, CDR2 FVKESK, per germline. The CDR3 is 15 amino acids. The CDR3 DNA follows: TGTGCCAGCAGCCGACGCCCACAGTTCCAAGAGACCCAGTACTTC. As protein: CASSRRPQFQETQYF.

The V and J genes are TRBV30 and TRBJ1-6; D is uncertain. The V gene lost 8 bases and the J gene lost 0 bases, with 8 bases spanning the gap. Germline V gene sequence: CDR1 GTSNPN, CDR2 SVGIG (reference sequence). The CDR3 has 13 amino acids. Written as DNA, the CDR3 is TGTGCCGGAAAGGGCTCCTATAATTCACCCCTCCACTTT. It encodes CAGKGSYNSPLHF.